The 3 T cell receptor beta chains given below trace back to one sample, sequenced in a study of PD-1 blockade in classical Hodgkin lymphoma. Produced via immunoSEQ multiplex PCR; TCRdb's table is partial and in-frame only. The repertoire consists of about 13,000 clones, with approximately 80% occurring once and the leading ten covering roughly a quarter. All patients experienced relapse after autologous stem cell transplantation, and brentuximab vedotin exposure was variable. The investigators isolated CD8+ T cells from thawed PBMCs using magnetic negative selection. The sample was CD8+ T cells from blood, taken at baseline. The receptors were gathered from a human donor with classical Hodgkin lymphoma.

J is TRBJ1-1 and V is TRBV7-6; possible D gene TRBD1, 5 bases. V lost 6 bases, J lost 3 bases, and 20 bases lay in between. The CDR3 loop spans 16 amino acids. Per the germline V gene, CDR1 is SGHVS and CDR2 is FNYEAQ. CDR3 in amino acids: CASSLRGGWRHTEAFF. Written as DNA, the CDR3 is TGTGCCAGCAGTCTCCGCGGGGGGTGGAGGCACACTGAAGCTTTCTTT. The full variable domain, rest sourced from reference TRBV7-6 and TRBJ1-1, is GAGVSQSPRYKVTKRGQDVALRCDPISGHVSLYWYRQALGQGPEFLTYFNYEAQQDKSGLPNDRFSAERPEGSISTLTIQRTEQRDSAMYRCASSLRGGWRHTEAFFGQGTRLTVV.

The rearrangement uses TRBV6-1 and TRBJ1-1; no reliable D call. CDR1 is MNHNS, CDR2 SASEGT, per germline. This CDR3 contains 15 residues. The V end lost 1 base, the J end lost 4 bases, and 13 bases lay between the germline ends. The CDR3 loop reads CASSEEEWSGTEAFF. CDR3 sequence (DNA): TGTGCCAGCAGTGAAGAGGAGTGGTCAGGCACTGAAGCTTTCTTT.

This clone has only a few counts. The chain combines TRBV20-1 with TRBJ2-3; D unclear. The CDR3 contains 11 residues. V gave up 5 bases and J gave up 0 bases, with 3 bases separating them. Germline CDR1 and CDR2: DFQATT and SNEGSKA (reference sequence). Here the CDR3 reads CSAPSTDTQYF. Here the CDR3 DNA reads TGCAGTGCTCCGAGCACAGATACGCAGTATTTT.